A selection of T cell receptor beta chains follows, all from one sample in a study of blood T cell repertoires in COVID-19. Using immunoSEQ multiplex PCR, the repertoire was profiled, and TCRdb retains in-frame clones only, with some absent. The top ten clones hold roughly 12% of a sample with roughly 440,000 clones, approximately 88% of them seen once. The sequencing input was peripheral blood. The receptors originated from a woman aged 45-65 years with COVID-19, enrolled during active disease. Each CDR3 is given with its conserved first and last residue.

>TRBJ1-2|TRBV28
CASSPLSGQFNYGYTF
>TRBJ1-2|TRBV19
CASTTGTGTYGYTF
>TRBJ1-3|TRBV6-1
CASSAGTGYSGNTIYF
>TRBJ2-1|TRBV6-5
CASSLYGPYYDEQFF
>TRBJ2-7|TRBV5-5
CASTYGGEQYF
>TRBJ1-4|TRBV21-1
CASSPPPGRNEKLFF
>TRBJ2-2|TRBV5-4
CASSQVVGGASGELFF
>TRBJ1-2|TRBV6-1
CASSEFIVAGNYGYTF
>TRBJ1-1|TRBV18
CASSRDTEAFF
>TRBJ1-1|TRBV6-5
CASRAGRHTEAFF